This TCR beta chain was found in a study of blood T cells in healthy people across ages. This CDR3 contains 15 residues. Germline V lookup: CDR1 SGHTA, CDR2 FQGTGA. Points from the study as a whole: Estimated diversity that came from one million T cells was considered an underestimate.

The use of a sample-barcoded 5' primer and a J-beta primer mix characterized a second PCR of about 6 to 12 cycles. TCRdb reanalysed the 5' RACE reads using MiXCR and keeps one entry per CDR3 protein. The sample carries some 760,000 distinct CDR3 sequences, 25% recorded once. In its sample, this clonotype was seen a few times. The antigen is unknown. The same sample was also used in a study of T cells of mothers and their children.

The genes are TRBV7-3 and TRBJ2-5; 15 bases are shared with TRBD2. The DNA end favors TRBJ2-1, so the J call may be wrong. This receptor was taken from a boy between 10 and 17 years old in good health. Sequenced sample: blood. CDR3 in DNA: TGTGCCAGCAGCTCACCGGGACTAGCGGGAGGTGAGCAGTTCTTC. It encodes CASSSPGLAGGEQFF.